This T cell receptor beta chain was recovered during a study of cytomegalovirus exposure and HLA in healthy donors. Study-level background: It was reported in a later analysis that the same platform had been used for the 120 validation repertoires as for the approximately 700 first-cohort repertoires.

Notes on this clone: The antigen is not known.

Study-wide findings and caveats: Confirmation in vitro established that a few CMV-associated chains were specific for CMV antigens. Some TCR beta chains (roughly 150 of them) were listed as cytomegalovirus-associated. Per published reports, the classifier diagnosed cytomegalovirus status with high specificity and sensitivity.

TCRdb's table, derived via immunoSEQ multiplex PCR, lists solely in-frame clones and lacks some. The sample yields 150,000 to 200,000 clones, about 89% seen once. The V gene lost 0 bases and the J gene lost 6 bases, with 14 bases spanning the gap. This CDR3 is built from 16 residues. The germline V gene encodes CDR1 LGHNA and CDR2 YSLEER. Sequencing was carried out using PBMCs. The rearrangement joins TRBV4-3 to TRBJ1-4; D gene uncertain. The receptor's source is a man aged 25 to 45 in good health and CMV-seropositive. The CDR3 sequence: CASSQEMAPPDEKLFF. CDR3 coding DNA: TGCGCCAGCAGCCAAGAAATGGCACCGCCCGATGAAAAACTGTTTTTT.